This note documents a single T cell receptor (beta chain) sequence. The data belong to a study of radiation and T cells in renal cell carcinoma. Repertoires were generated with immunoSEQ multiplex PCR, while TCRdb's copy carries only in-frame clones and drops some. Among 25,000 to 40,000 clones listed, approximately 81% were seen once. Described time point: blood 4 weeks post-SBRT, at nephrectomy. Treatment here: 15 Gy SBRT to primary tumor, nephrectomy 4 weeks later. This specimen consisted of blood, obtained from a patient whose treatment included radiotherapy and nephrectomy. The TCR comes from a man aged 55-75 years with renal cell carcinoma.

The CDR3 region has the DNA TGTGCCAGCAGCTTGGGGCGGGAGAGAGAGACCCAGTACTTC. It is translated as CASSLGRERETQYF. The V and J genes are TRBV5-4 and TRBJ2-5, with 7 bases lining up with TRBD2. This CDR3 has 14 residues. V lost 0 bases to trimming and J lost 4 bases; unmatched junction nucleotides: 3. CDR1 SGHNT and CDR2 YYREEE come from the germline V gene (reference sequence).